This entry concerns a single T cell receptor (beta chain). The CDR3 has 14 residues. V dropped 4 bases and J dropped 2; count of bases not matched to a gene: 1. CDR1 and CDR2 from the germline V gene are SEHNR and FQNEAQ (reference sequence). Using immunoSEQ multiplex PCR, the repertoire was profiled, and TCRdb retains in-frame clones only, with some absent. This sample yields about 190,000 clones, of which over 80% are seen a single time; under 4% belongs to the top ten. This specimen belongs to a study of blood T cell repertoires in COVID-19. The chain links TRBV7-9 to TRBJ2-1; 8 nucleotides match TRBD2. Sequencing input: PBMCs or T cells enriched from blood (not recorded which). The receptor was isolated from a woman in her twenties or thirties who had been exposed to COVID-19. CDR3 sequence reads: CASSYGGAYNEQFF. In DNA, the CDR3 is TGTGCCAGCAGCTACGGGGGGGCCTACAATGAGCAGTTCTTC.